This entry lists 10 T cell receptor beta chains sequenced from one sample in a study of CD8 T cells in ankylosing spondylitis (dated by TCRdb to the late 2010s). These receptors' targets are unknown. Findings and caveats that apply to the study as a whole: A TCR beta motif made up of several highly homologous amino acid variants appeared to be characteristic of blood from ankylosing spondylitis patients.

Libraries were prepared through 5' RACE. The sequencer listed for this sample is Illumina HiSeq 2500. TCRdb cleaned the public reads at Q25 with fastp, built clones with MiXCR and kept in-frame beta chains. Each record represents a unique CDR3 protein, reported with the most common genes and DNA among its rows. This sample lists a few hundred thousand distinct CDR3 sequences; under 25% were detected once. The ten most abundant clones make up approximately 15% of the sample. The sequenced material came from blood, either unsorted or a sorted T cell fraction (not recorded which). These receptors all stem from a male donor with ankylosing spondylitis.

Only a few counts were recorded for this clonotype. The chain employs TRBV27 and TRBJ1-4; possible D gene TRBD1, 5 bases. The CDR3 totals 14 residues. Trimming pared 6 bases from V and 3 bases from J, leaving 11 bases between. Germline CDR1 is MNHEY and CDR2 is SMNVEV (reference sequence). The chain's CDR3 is CASRGTRANEKLFF. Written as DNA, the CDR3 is TGTGCCAGCAGAGGGACCCGGGCTAATGAAAAACTGTTTTTT.

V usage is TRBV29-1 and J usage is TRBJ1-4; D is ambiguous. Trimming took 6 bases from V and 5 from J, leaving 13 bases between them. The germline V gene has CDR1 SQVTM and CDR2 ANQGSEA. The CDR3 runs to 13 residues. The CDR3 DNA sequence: TGCAGCGTAGCCATCTTTCAGAATGAAAAACTGTTTTTT. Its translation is CSVAIFQNEKLFF.

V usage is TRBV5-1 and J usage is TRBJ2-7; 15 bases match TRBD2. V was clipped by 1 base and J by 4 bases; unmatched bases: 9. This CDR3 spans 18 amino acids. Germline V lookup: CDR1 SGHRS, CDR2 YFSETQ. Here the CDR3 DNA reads TGCGCCAGCAGCTTGAACAGGGGACTAGCGGGAGGATATTACGAGCAGTACTTC. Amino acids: CASSLNRGLAGGYYEQYF.

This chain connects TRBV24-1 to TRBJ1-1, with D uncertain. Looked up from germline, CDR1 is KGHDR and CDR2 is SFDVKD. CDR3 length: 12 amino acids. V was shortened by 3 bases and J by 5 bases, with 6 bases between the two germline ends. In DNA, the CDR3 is TGTGCCACCAGTGATATTATTACTGAAGCTTTCTTT. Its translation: CATSDIITEAFF.

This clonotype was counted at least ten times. CDR3: CASSQDKGIGELFF. The CDR3 DNA follows: TGCGCCAGCAGCCAAGATAAGGGAATCGGGGAGCTGTTTTTT. The V gene is TRBV4-1, the J gene TRBJ2-2; D uncertain. V lost 0 bases, J lost 7 bases, and 9 bases lay in between. Germline V CDR1 and CDR2: MGHRA, YSYEKL. The CDR3 contains 14 residues.

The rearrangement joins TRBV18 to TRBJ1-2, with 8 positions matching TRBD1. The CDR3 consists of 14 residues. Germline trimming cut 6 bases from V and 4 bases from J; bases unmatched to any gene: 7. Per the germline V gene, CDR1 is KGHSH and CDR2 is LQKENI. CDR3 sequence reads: CASSPTGDPYGYTF. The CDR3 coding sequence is TGTGCCAGCTCTCCGACAGGGGATCCCTATGGCTACACCTTC.

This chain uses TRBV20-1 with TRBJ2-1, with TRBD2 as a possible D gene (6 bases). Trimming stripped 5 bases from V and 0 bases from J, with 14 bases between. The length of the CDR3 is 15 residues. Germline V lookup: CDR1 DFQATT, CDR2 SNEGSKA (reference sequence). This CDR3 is CSAFSGGSSYNEQFF. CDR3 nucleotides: TGCAGTGCTTTTAGCGGAGGGAGCTCCTACAATGAGCAGTTCTTC.

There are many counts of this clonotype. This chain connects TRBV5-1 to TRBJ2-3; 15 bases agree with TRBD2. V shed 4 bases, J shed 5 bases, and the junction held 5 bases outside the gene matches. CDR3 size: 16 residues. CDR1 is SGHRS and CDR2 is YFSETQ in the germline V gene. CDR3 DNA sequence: TGCGCCAGCAGCGAGGGACTAGCGGGAGGAGTAGATACGCAGTATTTT. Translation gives CASSEGLAGGVDTQYF.

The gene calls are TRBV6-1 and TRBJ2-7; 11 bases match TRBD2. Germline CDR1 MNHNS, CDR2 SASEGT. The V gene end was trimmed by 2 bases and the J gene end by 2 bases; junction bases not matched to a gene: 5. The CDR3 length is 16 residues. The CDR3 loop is CASSELGLAAAYEQYF. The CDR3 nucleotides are TGTGCCAGCAGTGAATTGGGACTAGCGGCAGCCTACGAGCAGTACTTC.

The CDR3 region is CSATRGQTIDSPLHF. The CDR3 DNA is TGCAGTGCCACGAGGGGACAGACTATAGATTCACCCCTCCACTTT. The rearrangement links TRBV20-1 to TRBJ1-6; 7 nucleotides match TRBD1. This CDR3 is 15 amino acids long. Germline assignment: CDR1 DFQATT and CDR2 SNEGSKA (reference sequence). Germline trimming cut 6 bases from V and 8 bases from J; bases unmatched to any gene: 13.